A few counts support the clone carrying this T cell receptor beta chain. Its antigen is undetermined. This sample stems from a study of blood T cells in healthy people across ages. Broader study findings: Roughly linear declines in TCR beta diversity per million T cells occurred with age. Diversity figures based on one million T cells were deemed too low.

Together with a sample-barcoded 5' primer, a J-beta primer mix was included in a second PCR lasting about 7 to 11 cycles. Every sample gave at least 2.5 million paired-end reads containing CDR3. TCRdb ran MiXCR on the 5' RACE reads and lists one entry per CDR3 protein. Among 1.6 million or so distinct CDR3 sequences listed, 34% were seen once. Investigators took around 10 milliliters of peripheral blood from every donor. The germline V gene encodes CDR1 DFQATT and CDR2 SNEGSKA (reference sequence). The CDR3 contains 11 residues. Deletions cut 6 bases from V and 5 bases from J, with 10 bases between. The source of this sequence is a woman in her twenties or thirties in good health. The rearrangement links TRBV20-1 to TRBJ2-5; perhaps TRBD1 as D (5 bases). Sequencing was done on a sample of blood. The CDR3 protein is CSADIGETQYF. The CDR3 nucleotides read TGCAGTGCGGACATAGGGGAGACCCAGTACTTC.